This TCR beta chain was identified during a study of blood T cell repertoires in COVID-19. Across the whole study: Collection of acute and convalescent COVID-19 samples took place in the United States, Italy and Spain.

TCRdb's copy holds only in-frame clones and misses some; the assay was immunoSEQ multiplex PCR. The sample lists about 200,000 clones, about four fifths occurring once. Germline CDR1 SGHAT, CDR2 FQDESV (reference sequence). The CDR3 extends over 16 amino acids. The V gene lost 2 bases and the J gene lost 3 bases, with 13 bases spanning the gap. A Seattle source enrolled patients during active infection and followed them longitudinally. The V gene is TRBV11-1, the J gene TRBJ2-2; a weak D match, TRBD2 (6 bases). This receptor was obtained from a woman aged 40 to 50 with COVID-19, enrolled during active disease. Sequencing was done on a sample of peripheral blood. Here the CDR3 reads CASSLLSGEYTGELFF. As DNA, the CDR3 is TGTGCCAGCAGCTTACTTTCGGGGGAATACACCGGGGAGCTGTTTTTT. Complete variable domain (other parts from reference TRBV11-1 and TRBJ2-2): EAEVAQSPRYKITEKSQAVAFWCDPISGHATLYWYRQILGQGPELLVQFQDESVVDDSQLPKDRFSAERLKGVDSTLKIQPAELGDSAMYLCASSLLSGEYTGELFFGEGSRLTVL.